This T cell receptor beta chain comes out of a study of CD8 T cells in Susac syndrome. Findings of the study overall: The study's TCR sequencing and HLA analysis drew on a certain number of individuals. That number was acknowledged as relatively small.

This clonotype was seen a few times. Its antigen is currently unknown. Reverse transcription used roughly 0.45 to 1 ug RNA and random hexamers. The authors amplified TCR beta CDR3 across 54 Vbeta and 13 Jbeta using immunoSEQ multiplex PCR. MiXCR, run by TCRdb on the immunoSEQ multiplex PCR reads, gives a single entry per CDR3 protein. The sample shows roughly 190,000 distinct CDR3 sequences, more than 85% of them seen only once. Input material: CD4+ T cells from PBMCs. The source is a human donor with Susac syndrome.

Here the CDR3 DNA reads TGTGCCAGCAGTTTGGCAGTTACCTACAATGAGCAGTTCTTC. The encoded protein is CASSLAVTYNEQFF. V and J are TRBV12-3 or TRBV12-4 and TRBJ2-1; the D is unclear. Trimming pared 3 bases from V and 2 bases from J, leaving 8 bases between. The CDR3 is 14 amino acids.